Listed below are T cell receptor beta chains from one sample, sequenced in a study of early T cells in non-severe SARS-CoV-2 infection. TCRdb called the 5' RACE reads again in MiXCR, with one record for every CDR3 protein. The sample yields about 70,000 distinct CDR3 sequences, about 4.6% seen once. The sample here was whole blood, taken at baseline. These receptors were taken from an adult who was a healthcare worker with PCR-confirmed SARS-CoV-2 infection or an uninfected control (not recorded which). The donor label of this sample is uncertain. Each CDR3 is given with its conserved first and last residue. A D gene is named only where the DNA matches it firmly. Rows may omit the clone size; those that give it use once, few, many or a size class.

clone size,V gene,D gene,J gene,CDR3 protein,CDR3 DNA
many,TRBV7-2,TRBD2,TRBJ2-3,CASSLSGGANTDTQYF,TGTGCCAGCAGCCTTAGCGGGGGGGCGAACACAGATACGCAGTATTTT
many,TRBV5-6,NA,TRBJ1-5,CASSLTGGSNQPQHF,TGTGCCAGCAGCTTGACGGGGGGGAGCAATCAGCCCCAGCATTTT
few,TRBV5-1,NA,TRBJ2-3,CASRGTPPADTQYF,TGCGCCAGCAGGGGGACACCCCCGGCAGATACGCAGTATTTT
many,TRBV3-1,TRBD1,TRBJ2-7,CASRPGQGLGSSYEQYF,TGTGCCAGCAGACCCGGACAGGGATTGGGGAGCTCCTACGAGCAGTACTTC
many,TRBV28,NA,TRBJ1-2,CASSLGRAEGYTF,TGTGCCAGCAGTTTAGGCAGGGCGGAGGGCTACACCTTC
many,TRBV19,NA,TRBJ2-1,CASTERNSYNEQFF,TGTGCCAGTACGGAGCGTAACTCCTACAATGAGCAGTTCTTC
NA,TRBV5-1,TRBD1,TRBJ2-7,CASSLRQGSVSYEQYF,TGCGCCAGCAGCTTGAGACAGGGGTCTGTCTCCTACGAGCAGTACTTC
many,TRBV6-6,TRBD1,TRBJ2-5,CASSYGTAVQETQYF,TGTGCCAGCAGTTACGGGACAGCAGTTCAAGAGACCCAGTACTTC
few,TRBV3-1,NA,TRBJ2-5,CASSQDPAGSETQYF,TGTGCCAGCAGCCAAGATCCGGCGGGGTCAGAGACCCAGTACTTC
many,TRBV7-3,NA,TRBJ2-2,CASSSWTDGELFF,TGTGCCAGCAGCTCATGGACAGACGGGGAGCTGTTTTTT
many,TRBV20-1,NA,TRBJ1-1,CSARVRVTEAFF,TGCAGTGCTAGAGTCAGGGTAACTGAAGCTTTCTTT
many,TRBV7-8,NA,TRBJ1-3,CASSQAALGPSGNTIYF,TGTGCCAGCAGCCAAGCCGCCCTGGGGCCCTCTGGAAACACCATATATTTT
many,TRBV20-1,NA,TRBJ1-5,CSAAKADNQPQHF,TGCAGTGCCGCAAAAGCGGACAATCAGCCCCAGCATTTT
many,TRBV4-3,TRBD2,TRBJ2-2,CASSQEEIGLAGNTGELFF,TGCGCCAGCAGCCAAGAGGAAATAGGACTAGCGGGTAACACCGGGGAGCTGTTTTTT
NA,TRBV7-2,TRBD2,TRBJ2-3,CASSPWTSGGKDTQYF,TGTGCCAGCAGCCCTTGGACTAGCGGGGGGAAAGATACGCAGTATTTT
many,TRBV6-2/TRBV6-3,NA,TRBJ1-2,CATNRAYGYTF,TGTGCCACCAACAGGGCCTATGGCTACACCTTC
NA,TRBV9,NA,TRBJ2-5,CASSVATQYQETQYF,TGTGCCAGCAGCGTAGCGACACAGTACCAAGAGACCCAGTACTTC
few,TRBV28,NA,TRBJ1-1,CASSLGEGRGNTEAFF,TGTGCCAGCAGCTTAGGTGAGGGGAGGGGGAACACTGAAGCTTTCTTT
NA,TRBV13,NA,TRBJ2-5,CASSSGVRETQYF,TGTGCCAGCAGCTCCGGGGTACGGGAGACCCAGTACTTC
few,TRBV5-1,TRBD2,TRBJ2-2,CASSPSGATNTGELFF,TGCGCCAGCAGCCCTAGCGGAGCAACGAACACCGGGGAGCTGTTTTTT
NA,TRBV7-6,TRBD1,TRBJ2-2,CASTSRTGSHGELFF,TGTGCCAGCACTTCTAGGACAGGGTCCCACGGGGAGCTGTTTTTT
many,TRBV20-1,TRBD1,TRBJ2-4,CSALTGTDKNIQYF,TGCAGTGCTTTGACCGGGACAGACAAAAACATTCAGTACTTC
many,TRBV18,NA,TRBJ1-1,CASSPQSGNTEAFF,TGTGCCAGCTCACCCCAGTCGGGGAACACTGAAGCTTTCTTT
NA,TRBV29-1,NA,TRBJ2-5,CSVNKGYQETQYF,TGCAGCGTTAATAAGGGTTATCAAGAGACCCAGTACTTC
many,TRBV19,TRBD1,TRBJ2-3,CASSMRTGGTDTQYF,TGTGCCAGTAGTATGAGGACAGGGGGCACAGATACGCAGTATTTT
many,TRBV20-1,NA,TRBJ2-1,CSARIGSSSYNEQFF,TGCAGTGCTAGAATCGGCTCGAGCTCCTACAATGAGCAGTTCTTC
NA,TRBV5-1,NA,TRBJ2-5,CASSTLPTGKETQYF,TGCGCCAGCAGCACCCTTCCGACAGGAAAAGAGACCCAGTACTTC
many,TRBV19,NA,TRBJ1-5,CASSITPSWALNQPQHF,TGTGCCAGTAGTATTACCCCTTCTTGGGCTCTCAATCAGCCCCAGCATTTT
NA,TRBV6-5,NA,TRBJ2-7,CASSRMGEQYF,TGTGCCAGCAGTCGGATGGGCGAGCAGTACTTC